This is a list of T cell receptor beta chains from one sample in a study of vaccination effects on CD4 cells after COVID-19. Their antigens are not known. Assay used: immunoSEQ multiplex PCR; TCRdb lists only in-frame clones, some missing. The sample includes 28,000 or so clones, less than 85% of them seen just once. The input for sequencing was CD4+ T cells from PBMCs cultured with HCoV-NL63 spike peptides, taken after COVID-19 vaccination. The receptors stem from a human donor who received a COVID-19 vaccine. CDR3s include the opening cysteine and the closing phenylalanine or tryptophan.

cdr3_aa | j_call | v_call | cdr3_length
CASSPLPGSISYNEQFF | TRBJ2-1 | TRBV13 | 17
CASSRNLGTDEKLFF | TRBJ1-4 | TRBV11-2 | 15
CSARSGNTIYF | TRBJ1-3 | TRBV20-1 | 11
CASSPDGKANYGYTF | TRBJ1-2 | TRBV18 | 15
CAISPGGGQPQHF | TRBJ1-5 | TRBV10-3 | 13
CASSPTTIGELFF | TRBJ2-2 | TRBV6-4 | 13
CASSVAGTVYNEQFF | TRBJ2-1 | TRBV9 | 15
CASSPHGQGGNNEQFF | TRBJ2-1 | TRBV7-2 | 16
CASSLSGFPNSPLHF | TRBJ1-6 | TRBV27 | 15
CASRKAGTSFKQFF | TRBJ2-1 | TRBV11-2 | 14
CASSDGSITYGYTF | TRBJ1-2 | TRBV18 | 14
CASSGRGGSSYEQYF | TRBJ2-7 | TRBV7-9 | 15
CASSVGGTSGAIGELFF | TRBJ2-2 | TRBV9 | 17
CASSMWSGGGQGNSPLHF | TRBJ1-6 | TRBV19 | 18
CASSDQGTGWDPLHF | TRBJ1-6 | TRBV6-6 | 15
CASNGNNSPLHF | TRBJ1-6 | TRBV6-5 | 12